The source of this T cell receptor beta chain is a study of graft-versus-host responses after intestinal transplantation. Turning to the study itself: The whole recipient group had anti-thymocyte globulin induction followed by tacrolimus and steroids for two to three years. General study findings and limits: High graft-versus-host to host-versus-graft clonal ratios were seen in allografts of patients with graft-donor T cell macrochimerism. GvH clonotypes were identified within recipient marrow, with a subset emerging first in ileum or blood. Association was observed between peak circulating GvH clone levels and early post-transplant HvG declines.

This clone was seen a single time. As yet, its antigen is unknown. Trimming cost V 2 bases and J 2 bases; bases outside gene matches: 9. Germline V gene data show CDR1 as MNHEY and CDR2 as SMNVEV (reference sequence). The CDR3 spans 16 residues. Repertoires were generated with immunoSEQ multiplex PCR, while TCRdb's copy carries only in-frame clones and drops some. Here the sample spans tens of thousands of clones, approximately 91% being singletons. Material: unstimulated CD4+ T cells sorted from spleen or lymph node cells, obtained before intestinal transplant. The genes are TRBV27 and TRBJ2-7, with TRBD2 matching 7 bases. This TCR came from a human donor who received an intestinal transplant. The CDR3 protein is CASSLGSGRSAYEQYF. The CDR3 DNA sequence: TGTGCCAGCAGTTTAGGGTCCGGGAGGTCCGCCTACGAGCAGTACTTC.